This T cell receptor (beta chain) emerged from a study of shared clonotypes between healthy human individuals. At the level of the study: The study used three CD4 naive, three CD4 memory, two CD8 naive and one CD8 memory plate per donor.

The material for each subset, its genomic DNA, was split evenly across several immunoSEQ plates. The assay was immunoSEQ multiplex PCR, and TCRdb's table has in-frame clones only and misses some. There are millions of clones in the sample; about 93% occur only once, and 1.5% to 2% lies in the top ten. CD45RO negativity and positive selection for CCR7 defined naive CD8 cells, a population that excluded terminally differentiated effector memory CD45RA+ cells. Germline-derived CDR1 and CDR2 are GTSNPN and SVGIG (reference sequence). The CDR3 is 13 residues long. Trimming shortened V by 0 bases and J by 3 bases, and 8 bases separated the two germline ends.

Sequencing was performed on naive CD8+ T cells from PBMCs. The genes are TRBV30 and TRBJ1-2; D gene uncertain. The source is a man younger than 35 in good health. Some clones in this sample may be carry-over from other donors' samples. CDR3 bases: TGTGCCTGGAGTGTACCTAGGGACTATGGCTACACCTTC. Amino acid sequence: CAWSVPRDYGYTF.